The present entry profiles one T cell receptor beta chain with its context. These data come from a study of control samples from healthy donors and cancer patients. Using immunoSEQ multiplex PCR, the repertoire was profiled, and TCRdb retains in-frame clones only, with some absent. The sample lists around 140,000 clones, over 85% occurring once. The V end was cut by 4 bases, the J end by 7 bases, with 11 bases between. The CDR3 length is 13 residues. Germline lookup yields CDR1 SEHNR and CDR2 FQNEAQ (reference sequence). The sequencing input was PBMCs. The chain links TRBV7-9 to TRBJ2-1, with no clear D. This receptor was identified in a man aged 45-65 years with head and neck cancer. The CDR3 DNA reads TGTGCCAGCAGCTCTACCCTCACAAATGAGCAGTTCTTC. Translating gives CASSSTLTNEQFF.